A selection of T cell receptor beta chains follows, all from one sample in a study of CD8 T cells in ankylosing spondylitis. TCRdb redid the calling of the 5' RACE reads with MiXCR, one entry per CDR3 protein. The sample yields 180,000 or so distinct CDR3 sequences, more than 9% seen once. The sample taken for sequencing was blood, either unsorted or a sorted T cell fraction (not recorded which). Source of these receptors: a male donor with ankylosing spondylitis or in good health (not recorded which). Each CDR3 is given with its conserved first and last residue.

J | V | CDR3
TRBJ2-2 | TRBV20-1 | CSDPRQGASNTGELFF
TRBJ2-3 | TRBV7-7 | CASSSRQLFPGTDTQYF
TRBJ2-7 | TRBV28 | CASDSGTGVYEQYF
TRBJ2-1 | TRBV5-1 | CASSFSGGGNEQFF
TRBJ1-3 | TRBV20-1 | CSAPGPTGAGNTIYF
TRBJ1-2 | TRBV15 | CATSKGQGATDYGYTF
TRBJ2-3 | TRBV7-9 | CASSPTSKDTQYF
TRBJ1-3 | TRBV6-5 | CASSGSGNTIYF
TRBJ2-7 | TRBV18 | CASSLRDEQYF
TRBJ1-2 | TRBV12-3/TRBV12-4 | CASSRLGEDYGYTF
TRBJ2-5 | TRBV7-6 | CASSLETSGGQETQYF
TRBJ2-7 | TRBV7-2 | CASSLGASESYEQYF
TRBJ1-3 | TRBV30 | CAWSVYMARRESRRGHGNTIYF
TRBJ1-1 | TRBV27 | CASSLSTTENTEAFF
TRBJ1-4 | TRBV12-3/TRBV12-4 | CASSFRDRNEKLFF
TRBJ1-5 | TRBV19 | CASSSRDRNQPQHF
TRBJ1-3 | TRBV20-1 | CSASPGQGTIYF
TRBJ2-4 | TRBV12-3/TRBV12-4 | CASSLTGGAKNIQYF
TRBJ1-2 | TRBV28 | CAGATGGDNYGYTF
TRBJ2-5 | TRBV20-1 | CSARPGGRETQYF
TRBJ2-1 | TRBV20-1 | CSARRGPWDEQFF
TRBJ1-2 | TRBV25-1 | CASSALTGGYGYTF
TRBJ2-7 | TRBV3-1 | CASRPPDSYEQYF
TRBJ2-1 | TRBV28 | CASSPLIQGYNEQFF
TRBJ2-7 | TRBV6-5 | CASSLQPGQGGHEQYF
TRBJ2-7 | TRBV4-1 | CASSQGLSLYEQYF
TRBJ2-7 | TRBV20-1 | CSARRASYEQYF
TRBJ1-3 | TRBV4-3 | CASSLTVSGNTIYF
TRBJ2-1 | TRBV4-1 | CASSLTLGMSYNEQFF
TRBJ1-3 | TRBV2 | CASSGSTGAGNTIYF
TRBJ2-3 | TRBV7-8 | CASSLGGGGNTQYF
TRBJ2-1 | TRBV20-1 | CSARAGTGGKDEQFF
TRBJ2-3 | TRBV7-2 | CASSSQIGGGSTDTQYF